This T cell receptor (beta chain) was profiled in a study of cytotoxic CD8 clonotypes in ibrutinib-treated CLL. About the research overall: Response sampling took place at median 12 months of treatment, range 6 to 36. Across samples, productive templates numbered 255,043 and productive rearrangements reached about 99,000 on average. General study points: T-cell clonality at baseline went above that of age-matched healthy donors and rose and fell with circulating CD8+ T-cell counts. The study found public clonotypes uncommon, contracting or stable on treatment.

Trimming shortened V by 8 bases and J by 2 bases, and 9 bases separated the two germline ends. This CDR3 comprises 12 residues. Germline lookup yields CDR1 SGHVS and CDR2 FQNEAQ. Assay used: immunoSEQ multiplex PCR; TCRdb lists only in-frame clones, some missing. Of about 50,000 clones listed, roughly three fifths were seen once; the top ten hold 25% to 30%. This clone was observed a few times. No antigen is known for it. The chain recombines TRBV7-8 with TRBJ2-5, with D perhaps being TRBD1 or TRBD2 (5 bases each). The material sequenced was PBMCs, taken after 24 months of ibrutinib treatment. This clonotype was sampled from a human donor with chronic lymphocytic leukemia. The CDR3 DNA reads as TGTGCCAGCGGGGGACCTCAAGAGACCCAGTACTTC. This gives the protein CASGGPQETQYF. The full variable domain, rest sourced from reference TRBV7-8 and TRBJ2-5, is GAGVSQSPRYKVAKRGQDVALRCDPISGHVSLFWYQQALGQGPEFLTYFQNEAQLDKSGLPSDRFFAERPEGSVSTLKIQRTQQEDSAVYLCASGGPQETQYFGPGTRLLVL.